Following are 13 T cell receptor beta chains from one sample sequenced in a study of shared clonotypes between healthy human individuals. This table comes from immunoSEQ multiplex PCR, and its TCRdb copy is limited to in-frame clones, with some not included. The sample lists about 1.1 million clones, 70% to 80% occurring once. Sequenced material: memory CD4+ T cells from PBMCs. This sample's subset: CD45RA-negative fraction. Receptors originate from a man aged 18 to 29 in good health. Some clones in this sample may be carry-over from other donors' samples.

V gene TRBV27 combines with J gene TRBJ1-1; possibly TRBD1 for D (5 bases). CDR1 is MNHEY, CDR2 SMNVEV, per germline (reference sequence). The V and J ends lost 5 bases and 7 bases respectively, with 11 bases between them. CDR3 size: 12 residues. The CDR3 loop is CASSPRGGEAFF. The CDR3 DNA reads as TGTGCCAGCAGTCCACGGGGGGGTGAAGCTTTCTTT.

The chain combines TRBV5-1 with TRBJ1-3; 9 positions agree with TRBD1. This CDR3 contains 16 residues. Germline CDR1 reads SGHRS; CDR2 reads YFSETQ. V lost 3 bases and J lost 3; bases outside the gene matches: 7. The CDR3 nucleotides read TGCGCCAGCAGCTCGACCCAGGGACAGGGTGGAAACACCATATATTTT. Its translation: CASSSTQGQGGNTIYF.

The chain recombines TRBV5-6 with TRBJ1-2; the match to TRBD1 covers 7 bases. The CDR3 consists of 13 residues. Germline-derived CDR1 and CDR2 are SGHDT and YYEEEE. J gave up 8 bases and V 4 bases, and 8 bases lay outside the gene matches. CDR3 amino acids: CASSPQGVGGYTF. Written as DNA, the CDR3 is TGTGCCAGCAGCCCCCAGGGGGTAGGGGGCTACACCTTC.

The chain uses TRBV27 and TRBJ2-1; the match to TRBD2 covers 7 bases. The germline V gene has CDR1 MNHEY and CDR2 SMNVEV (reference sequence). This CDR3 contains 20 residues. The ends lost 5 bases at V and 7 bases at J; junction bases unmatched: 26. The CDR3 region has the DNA TGTGCCAGCAGTCCCAGAATGGGAGGGCTAGAACACTGGGAAGTAAATGAGCAGTTCTTC. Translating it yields CASSPRMGGLEHWEVNEQFF.

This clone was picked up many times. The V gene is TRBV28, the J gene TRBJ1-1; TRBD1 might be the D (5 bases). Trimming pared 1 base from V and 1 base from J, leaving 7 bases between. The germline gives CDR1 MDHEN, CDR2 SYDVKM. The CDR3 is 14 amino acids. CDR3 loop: CASSLFQGNTEAFF. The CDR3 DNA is TGTGCCAGCAGTTTATTTCAGGGGAACACTGAAGCTTTCTTT.

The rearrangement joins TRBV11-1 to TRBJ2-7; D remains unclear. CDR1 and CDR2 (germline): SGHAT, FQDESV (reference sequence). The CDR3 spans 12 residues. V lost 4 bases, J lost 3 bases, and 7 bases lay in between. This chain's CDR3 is CASSSPYYEQYF. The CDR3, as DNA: TGTGCCAGCAGCTCACCTTACTACGAGCAGTACTTC.

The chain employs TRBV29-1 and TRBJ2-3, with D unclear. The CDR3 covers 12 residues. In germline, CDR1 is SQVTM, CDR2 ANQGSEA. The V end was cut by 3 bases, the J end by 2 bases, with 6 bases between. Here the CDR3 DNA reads TGCAGCGTTGATCAGAACACAGATACGCAGTATTTT. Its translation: CSVDQNTDTQYF.

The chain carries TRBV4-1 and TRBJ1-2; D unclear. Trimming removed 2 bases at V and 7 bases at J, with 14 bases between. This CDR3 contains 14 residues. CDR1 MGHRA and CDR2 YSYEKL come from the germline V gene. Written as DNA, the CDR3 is TGCGCCAGCAGCCAAACTCGGACCCCCGGTGGCTACACCTTC. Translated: CASSQTRTPGGYTF.

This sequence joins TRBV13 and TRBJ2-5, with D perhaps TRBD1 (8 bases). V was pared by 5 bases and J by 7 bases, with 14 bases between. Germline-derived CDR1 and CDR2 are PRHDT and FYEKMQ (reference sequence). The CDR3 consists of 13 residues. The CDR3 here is CASSPDREGTQYF. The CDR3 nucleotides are TGTGCCAGCAGCCCGGACAGGGAGGGGACCCAGTACTTC. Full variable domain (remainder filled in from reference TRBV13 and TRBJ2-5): AAGVIQSPRHLIKEKRETATLKCYPIPRHDTVYWYQQGPGQDPQFLISFYEKMQSDKGSIPDRFSAQQFSDYHSELNMSSLELGDSALYFCASSPDREGTQYFGPGTRLLVL.

The CDR3 region has the DNA TGTGCCATCAGTGACAGTAGCGGGAACTCCTACGAGCAGTACTTC. Encoded protein: CAISDSSGNSYEQYF. The gene calls are TRBV10-3 and TRBJ2-5; 8 nucleotides agree with TRBD2. The J call may be faulty, since TRBJ2-7 better matches the DNA end. Germline V gene data show CDR1 as ENHRY and CDR2 as SYGVKD. This CDR3 spans 15 amino acids.

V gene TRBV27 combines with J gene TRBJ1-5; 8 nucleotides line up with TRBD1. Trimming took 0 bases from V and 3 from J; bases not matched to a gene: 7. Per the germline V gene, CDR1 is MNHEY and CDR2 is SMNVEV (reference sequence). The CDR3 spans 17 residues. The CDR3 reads CASSLSSGGIDNQPQHF. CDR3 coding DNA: TGTGCCAGCAGTTTATCCTCAGGGGGCATCGACAATCAGCCCCAGCATTTT.

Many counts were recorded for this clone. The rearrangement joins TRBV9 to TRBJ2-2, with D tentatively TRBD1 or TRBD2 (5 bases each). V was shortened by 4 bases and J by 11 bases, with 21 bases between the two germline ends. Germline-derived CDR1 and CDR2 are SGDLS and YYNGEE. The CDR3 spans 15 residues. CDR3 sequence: CASSPTERGRGELFF. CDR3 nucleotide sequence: TGTGCCAGCAGCCCCACAGAGAGGGGTCGGGGAGAGCTGTTTTTT. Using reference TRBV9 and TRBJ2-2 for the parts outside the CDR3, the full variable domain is DSGVTQTPKHLITATGQRVTLRCSPRSGDLSVYWYQQSLDQGLQFLIQYYNGEERAKGNILERFSAQQFPDLHSELNLSSLELGDSALYFCASSPTERGRGELFFGEGSRLTVL.

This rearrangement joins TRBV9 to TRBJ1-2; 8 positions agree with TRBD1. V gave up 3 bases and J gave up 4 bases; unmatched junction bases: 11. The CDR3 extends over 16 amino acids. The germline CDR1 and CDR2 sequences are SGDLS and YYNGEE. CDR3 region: CASSGANRGQAYGYTF. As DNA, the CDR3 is TGTGCCAGCAGCGGAGCCAATCGGGGACAGGCCTATGGCTACACCTTC.